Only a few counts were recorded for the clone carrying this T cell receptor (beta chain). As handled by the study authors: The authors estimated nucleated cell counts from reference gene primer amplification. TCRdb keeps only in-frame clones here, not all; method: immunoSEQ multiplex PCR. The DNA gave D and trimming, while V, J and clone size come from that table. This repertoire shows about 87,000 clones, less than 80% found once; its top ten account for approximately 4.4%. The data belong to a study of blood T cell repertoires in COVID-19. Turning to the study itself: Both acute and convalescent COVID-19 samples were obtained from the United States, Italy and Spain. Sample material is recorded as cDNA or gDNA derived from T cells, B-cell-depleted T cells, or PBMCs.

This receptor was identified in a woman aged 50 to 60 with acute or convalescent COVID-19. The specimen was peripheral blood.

CDR3 sequence reads: CASSPGQGSSNSPLHF. CDR3 DNA: TGTGCCAGCTCACCGGGACAGGGGTCTAGCAATTCACCCCTCCACTTT. The genes are TRBV18 and TRBJ1-6; TRBD1 matches at 10 bases. CDR1 and CDR2 (germline): KGHSH, LQKENI. The J segment lost 7 bases and the V segment lost 3 bases, leaving 6 bases of the junction unmatched. This CDR3 has 16 residues.